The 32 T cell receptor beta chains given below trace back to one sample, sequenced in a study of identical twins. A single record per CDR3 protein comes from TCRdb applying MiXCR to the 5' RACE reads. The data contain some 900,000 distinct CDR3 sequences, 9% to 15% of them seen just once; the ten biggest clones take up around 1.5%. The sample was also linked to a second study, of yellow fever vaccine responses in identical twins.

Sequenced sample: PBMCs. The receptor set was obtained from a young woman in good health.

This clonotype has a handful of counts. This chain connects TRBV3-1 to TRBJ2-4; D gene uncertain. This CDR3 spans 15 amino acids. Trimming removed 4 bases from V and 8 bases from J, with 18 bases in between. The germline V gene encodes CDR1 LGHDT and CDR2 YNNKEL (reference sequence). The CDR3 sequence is CASSPSFESKDIQYF. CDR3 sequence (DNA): TGTGCCAGCAGCCCGAGTTTCGAGAGTAAAGACATTCAGTACTTC.

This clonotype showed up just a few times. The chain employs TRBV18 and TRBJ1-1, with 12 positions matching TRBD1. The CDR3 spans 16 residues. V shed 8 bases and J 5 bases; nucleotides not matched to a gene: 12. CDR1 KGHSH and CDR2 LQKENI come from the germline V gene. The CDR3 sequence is CASGGGQGARGTEAFF. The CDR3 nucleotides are TGTGCCAGCGGAGGGGGACAGGGGGCCAGAGGAACTGAAGCTTTCTTT.

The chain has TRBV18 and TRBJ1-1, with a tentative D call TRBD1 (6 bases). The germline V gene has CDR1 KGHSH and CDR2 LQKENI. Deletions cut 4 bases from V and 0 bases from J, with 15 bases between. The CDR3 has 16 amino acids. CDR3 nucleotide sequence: TGTGCCAGCTCACTAACGACAGGCCGCATGAACACTGAAGCTTTCTTT. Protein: CASSLTTGRMNTEAFF.

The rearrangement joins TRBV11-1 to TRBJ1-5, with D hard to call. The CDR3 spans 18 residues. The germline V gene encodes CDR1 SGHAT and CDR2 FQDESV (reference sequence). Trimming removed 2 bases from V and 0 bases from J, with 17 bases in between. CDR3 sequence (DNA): TGTGCCAGCAGCTTATGGACCCATAACCTAAATAGCAATCAGCCCCAGCATTTT. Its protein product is CASSLWTHNLNSNQPQHF.

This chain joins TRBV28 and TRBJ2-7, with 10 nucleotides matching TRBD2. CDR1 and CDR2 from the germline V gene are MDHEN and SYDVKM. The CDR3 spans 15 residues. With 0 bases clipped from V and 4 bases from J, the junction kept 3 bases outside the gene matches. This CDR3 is CASSLWLAGAYEQYF. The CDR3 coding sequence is TGTGCCAGCAGTTTATGGCTAGCGGGAGCTTACGAGCAGTACTTC.

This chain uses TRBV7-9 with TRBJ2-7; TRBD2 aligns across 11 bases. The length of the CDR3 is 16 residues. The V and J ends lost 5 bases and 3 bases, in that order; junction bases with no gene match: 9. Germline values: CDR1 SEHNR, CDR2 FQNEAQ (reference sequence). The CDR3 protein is CASSGGLAGGNYEQYF. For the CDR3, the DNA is TGTGCCAGCAGCGGAGGCCTAGCGGGAGGCAACTACGAGCAGTACTTC.

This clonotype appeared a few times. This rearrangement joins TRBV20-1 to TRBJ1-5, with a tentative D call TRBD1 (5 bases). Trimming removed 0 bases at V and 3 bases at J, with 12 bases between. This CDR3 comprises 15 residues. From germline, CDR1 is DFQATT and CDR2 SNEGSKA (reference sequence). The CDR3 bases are TGCAGTGCTAGAGATCTGCAGGACAACAATCAGCCCCAGCATTTT. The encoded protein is CSARDLQDNNQPQHF.

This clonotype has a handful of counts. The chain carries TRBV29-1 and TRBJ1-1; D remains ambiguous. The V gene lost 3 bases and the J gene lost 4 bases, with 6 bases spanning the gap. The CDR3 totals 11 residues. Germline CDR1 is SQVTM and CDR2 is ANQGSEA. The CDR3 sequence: CSVDGVTEAFF. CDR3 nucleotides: TGCAGCGTTGACGGGGTCACTGAAGCTTTCTTT.

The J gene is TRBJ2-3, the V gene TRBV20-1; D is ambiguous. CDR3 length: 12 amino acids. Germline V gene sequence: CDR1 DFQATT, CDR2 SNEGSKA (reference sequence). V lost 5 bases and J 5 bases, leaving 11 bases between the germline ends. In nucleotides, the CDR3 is TGCAGTGCTGAATGGATTATAGATACGCAGTATTTT. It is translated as CSAEWIIDTQYF.

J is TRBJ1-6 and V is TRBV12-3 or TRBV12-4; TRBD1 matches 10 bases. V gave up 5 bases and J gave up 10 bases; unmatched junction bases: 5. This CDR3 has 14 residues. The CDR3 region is CASSPWTGGSPLHF. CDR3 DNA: TGTGCCAGCAGTCCCTGGACAGGGGGGTCACCCCTCCACTTT.

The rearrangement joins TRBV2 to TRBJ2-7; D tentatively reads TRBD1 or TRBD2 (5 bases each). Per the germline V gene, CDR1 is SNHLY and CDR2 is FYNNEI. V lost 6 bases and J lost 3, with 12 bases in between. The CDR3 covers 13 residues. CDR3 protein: CASRRDGIYEQYF. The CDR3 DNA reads TGTGCCAGCAGAAGGGACGGCATCTACGAGCAGTACTTC.

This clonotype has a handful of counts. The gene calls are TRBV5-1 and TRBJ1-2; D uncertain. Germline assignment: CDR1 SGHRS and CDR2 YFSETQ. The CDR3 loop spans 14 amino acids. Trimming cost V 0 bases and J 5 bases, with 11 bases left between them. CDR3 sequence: CASSLAGQYYGYTF. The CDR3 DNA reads TGCGCCAGCAGCTTGGCCGGTCAGTATTATGGCTACACCTTC.

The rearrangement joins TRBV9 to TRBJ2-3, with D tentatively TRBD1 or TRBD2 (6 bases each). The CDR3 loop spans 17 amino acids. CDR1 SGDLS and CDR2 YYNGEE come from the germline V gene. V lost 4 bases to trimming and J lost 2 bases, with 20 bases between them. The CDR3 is CASSPVGRGQITDTQYF. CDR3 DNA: TGTGCCAGCAGCCCCGTGGGGCGGGGACAAATCACAGATACGCAGTATTTT.

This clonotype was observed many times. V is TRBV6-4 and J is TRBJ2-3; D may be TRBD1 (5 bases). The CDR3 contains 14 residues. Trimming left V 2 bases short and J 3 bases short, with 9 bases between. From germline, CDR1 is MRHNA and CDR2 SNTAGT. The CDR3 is CASSDRQGTDTQYF. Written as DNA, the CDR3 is TGTGCCAGCAGTGACCGGCAGGGAACAGATACGCAGTATTTT.

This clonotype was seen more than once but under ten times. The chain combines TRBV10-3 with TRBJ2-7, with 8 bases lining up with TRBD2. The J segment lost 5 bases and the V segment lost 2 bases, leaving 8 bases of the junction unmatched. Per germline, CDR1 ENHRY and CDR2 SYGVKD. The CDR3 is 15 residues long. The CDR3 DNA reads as TGTGCCATCAGTGAGAACCCCGGGGGGGCCGACGAGCAGTACGTC. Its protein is CAISENPGGADEQYV.

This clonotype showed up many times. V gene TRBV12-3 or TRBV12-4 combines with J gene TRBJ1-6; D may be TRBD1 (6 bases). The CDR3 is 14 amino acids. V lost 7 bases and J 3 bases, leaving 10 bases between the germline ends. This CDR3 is CASTPGDYNSPLHF. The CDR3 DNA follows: TGTGCCAGCACCCCAGGGGACTATAATTCACCCCTCCACTTT.

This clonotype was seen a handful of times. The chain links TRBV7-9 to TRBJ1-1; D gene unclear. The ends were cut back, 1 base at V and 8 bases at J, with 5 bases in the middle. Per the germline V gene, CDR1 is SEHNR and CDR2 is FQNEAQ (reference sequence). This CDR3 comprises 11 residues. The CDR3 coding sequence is TGTGCCAGCAGCTTAGAGCCCGAAGCTTTCTTT. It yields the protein CASSLEPEAFF.

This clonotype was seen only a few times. In DNA form, the CDR3 reads TGTGCCAGCAGTACCCCGGGACTAGCGGGAGTGGATGAGCAGTTCTTC. It is translated as CASSTPGLAGVDEQFF. The J gene is TRBJ2-1, the V gene TRBV27, with TRBD2 matching 14 bases. The CDR3 runs 16 residues. Germline loops: CDR1 MNHEY, CDR2 SMNVEV (reference sequence). After removal of 5 bases from V and 8 bases from J, the junction contained 8 bases not matched to a gene.

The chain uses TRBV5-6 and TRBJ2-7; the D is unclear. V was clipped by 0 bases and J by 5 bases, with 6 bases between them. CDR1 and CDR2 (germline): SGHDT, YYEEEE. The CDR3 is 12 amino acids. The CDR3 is CASSLAWDEQYF. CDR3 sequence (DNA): TGTGCCAGCAGCTTGGCTTGGGACGAGCAGTACTTC. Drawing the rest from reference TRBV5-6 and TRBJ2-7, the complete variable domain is DAGVTQSPTHLIKTRGQQVTLRCSPKSGHDTVSWYQQALGQGPQFIFQYYEEEERQRGNFPDRFSGHQFPNYSSELNVNALLLGDSALYLCASSLAWDEQYFGPGTRLTVT.

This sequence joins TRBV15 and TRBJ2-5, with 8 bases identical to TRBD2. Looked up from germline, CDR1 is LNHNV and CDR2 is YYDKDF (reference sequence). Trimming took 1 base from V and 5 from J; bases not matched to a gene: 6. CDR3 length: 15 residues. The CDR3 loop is CATSRVRGGWETQYF. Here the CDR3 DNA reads TGTGCCACCAGCAGAGTTCGGGGGGGGTGGGAGACCCAGTACTTC.

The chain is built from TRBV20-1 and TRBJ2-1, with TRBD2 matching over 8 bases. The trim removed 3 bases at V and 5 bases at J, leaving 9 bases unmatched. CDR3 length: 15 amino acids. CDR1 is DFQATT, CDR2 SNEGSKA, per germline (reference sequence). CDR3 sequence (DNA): TGCAGTGCTAGGGAACCGGGACTAGTTAACAATGAGCAGTTCTTC. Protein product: CSAREPGLVNNEQFF.

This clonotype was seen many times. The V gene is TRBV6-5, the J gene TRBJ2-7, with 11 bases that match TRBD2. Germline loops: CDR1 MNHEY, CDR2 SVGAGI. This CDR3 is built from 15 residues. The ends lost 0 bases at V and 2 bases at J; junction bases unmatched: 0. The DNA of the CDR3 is TGTGCCAGCAGTTACTCGACTAGCGGGACCTACGAGCAGTACTTC. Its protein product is CASSYSTSGTYEQYF.

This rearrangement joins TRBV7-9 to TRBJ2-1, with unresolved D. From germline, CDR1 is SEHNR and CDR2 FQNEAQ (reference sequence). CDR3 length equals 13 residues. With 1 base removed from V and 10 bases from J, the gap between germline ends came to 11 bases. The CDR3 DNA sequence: TGTGCCAGCAGCTTAGTGCGGCAGGCAGAGCAGTTCTTC. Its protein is CASSLVRQAEQFF. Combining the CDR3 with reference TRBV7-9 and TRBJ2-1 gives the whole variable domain DTGVSQNPRHKITKRGQNVTFRCDPISEHNRLYWYRQTLGQGPEFLTYFQNEAQLEKSRLLSDRFSAERPKGSFSTLEIQRTEQGDSAMYLCASSLVRQAEQFFGPGTRLTVL.

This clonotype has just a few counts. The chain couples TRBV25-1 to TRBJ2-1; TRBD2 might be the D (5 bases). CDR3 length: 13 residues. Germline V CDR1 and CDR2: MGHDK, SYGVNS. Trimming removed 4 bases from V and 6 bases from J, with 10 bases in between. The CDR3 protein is CASSVAPSNEQFF. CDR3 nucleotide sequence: TGTGCCAGCAGTGTAGCGCCCTCCAATGAGCAGTTCTTC.

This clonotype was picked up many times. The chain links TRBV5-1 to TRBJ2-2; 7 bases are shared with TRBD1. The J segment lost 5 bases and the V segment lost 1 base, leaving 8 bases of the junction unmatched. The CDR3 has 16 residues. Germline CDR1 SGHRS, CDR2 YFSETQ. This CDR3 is CASSLLGTEGTGELFF. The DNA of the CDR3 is TGCGCCAGCAGCTTGTTGGGGACAGAAGGGACCGGGGAGCTGTTTTTT.

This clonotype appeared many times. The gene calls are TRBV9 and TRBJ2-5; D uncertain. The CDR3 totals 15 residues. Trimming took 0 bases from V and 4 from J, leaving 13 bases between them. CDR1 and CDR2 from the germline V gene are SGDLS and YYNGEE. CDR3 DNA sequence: TGTGCCAGCAGCGTAGCGCCCGAACGCCGAGAGACCCAGTACTTC. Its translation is CASSVAPERRETQYF.

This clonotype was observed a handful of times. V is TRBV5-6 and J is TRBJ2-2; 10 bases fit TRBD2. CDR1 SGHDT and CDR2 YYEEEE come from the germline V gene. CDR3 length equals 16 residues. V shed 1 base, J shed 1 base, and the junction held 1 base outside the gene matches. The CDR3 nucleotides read TGTGCCAGCAGCTTGCCTAGCGGGAGGAACACCGGGGAGCTGTTTTTT. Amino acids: CASSLPSGRNTGELFF.

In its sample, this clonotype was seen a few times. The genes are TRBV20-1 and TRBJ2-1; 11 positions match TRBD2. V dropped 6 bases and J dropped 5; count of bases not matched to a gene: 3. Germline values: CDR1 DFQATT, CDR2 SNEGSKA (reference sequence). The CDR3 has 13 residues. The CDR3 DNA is TGCAGTGCGATGACTAGCGGGGACAATGAGCAGTTCTTC. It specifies CSAMTSGDNEQFF.

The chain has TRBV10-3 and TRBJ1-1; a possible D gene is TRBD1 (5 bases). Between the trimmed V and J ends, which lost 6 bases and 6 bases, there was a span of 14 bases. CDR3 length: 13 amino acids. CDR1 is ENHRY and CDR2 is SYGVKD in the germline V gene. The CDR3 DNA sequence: TGTGCCATCAGAACCAGGGTAAACGCTGAAGCTTTCTTT. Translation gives CAIRTRVNAEAFF.

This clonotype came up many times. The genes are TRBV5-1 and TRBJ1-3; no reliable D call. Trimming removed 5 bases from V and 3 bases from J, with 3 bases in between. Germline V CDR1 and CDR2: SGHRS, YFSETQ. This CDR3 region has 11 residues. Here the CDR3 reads CASSGGNTIYF. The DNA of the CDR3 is TGCGCCAGCAGTGGTGGAAACACCATATATTTT. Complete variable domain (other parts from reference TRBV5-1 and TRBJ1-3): KAGVTQTPRYLIKTRGQQVTLSCSPISGHRSVSWYQQTPGQGLQFLFEYFSETQRNKGNFPGRFSGRQFSNSRSEMNVSTLELGDSALYLCASSGGNTIYFGEGSWLTVV.

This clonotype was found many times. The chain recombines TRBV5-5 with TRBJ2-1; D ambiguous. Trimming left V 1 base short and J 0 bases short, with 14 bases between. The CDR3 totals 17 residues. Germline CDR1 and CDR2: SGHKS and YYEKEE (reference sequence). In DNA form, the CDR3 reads TGTGCCAGCAGCTTGAGGCCAGTTTTTAGCTCCTACAATGAGCAGTTCTTC. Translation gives CASSLRPVFSSYNEQFF.

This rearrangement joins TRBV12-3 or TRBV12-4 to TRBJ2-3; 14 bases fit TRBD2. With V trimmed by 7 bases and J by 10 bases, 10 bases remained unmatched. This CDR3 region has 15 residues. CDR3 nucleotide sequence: TGTGCCAGCACCCCGTGGGGGACTAGCGGGAGTCCGCAGTATTTT. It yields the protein CASTPWGTSGSPQYF.